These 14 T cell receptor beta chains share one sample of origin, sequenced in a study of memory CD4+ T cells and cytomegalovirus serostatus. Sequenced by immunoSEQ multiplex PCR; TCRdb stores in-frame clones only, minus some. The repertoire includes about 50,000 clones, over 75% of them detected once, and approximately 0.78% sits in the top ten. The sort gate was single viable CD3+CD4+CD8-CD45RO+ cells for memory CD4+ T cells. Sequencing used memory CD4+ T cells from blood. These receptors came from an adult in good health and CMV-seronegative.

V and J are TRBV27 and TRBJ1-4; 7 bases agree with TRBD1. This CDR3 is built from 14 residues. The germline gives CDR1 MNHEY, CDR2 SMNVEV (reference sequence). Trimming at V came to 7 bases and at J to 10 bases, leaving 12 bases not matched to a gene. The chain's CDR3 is CASKLTGAGGKLFF. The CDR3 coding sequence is TGTGCCAGCAAACTAACAGGGGCGGGAGGAAAACTGTTTTTT. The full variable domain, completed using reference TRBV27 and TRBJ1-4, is EAQVTQNPRYLITVTGKKLTVTCSQNMNHEYMSWYRQDPGLGLRQIYYSMNVEVTDKGDVPEGYKVSRKEKRNFPLILESPSPNQTSLYFCASKLTGAGGKLFFGSGTQLSVL.

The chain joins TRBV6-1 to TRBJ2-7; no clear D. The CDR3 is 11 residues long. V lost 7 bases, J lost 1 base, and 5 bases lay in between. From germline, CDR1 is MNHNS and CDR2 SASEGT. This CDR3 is CASTLSYEQYF. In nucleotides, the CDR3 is TGTGCCAGCACCCTGTCCTACGAGCAGTACTTC.

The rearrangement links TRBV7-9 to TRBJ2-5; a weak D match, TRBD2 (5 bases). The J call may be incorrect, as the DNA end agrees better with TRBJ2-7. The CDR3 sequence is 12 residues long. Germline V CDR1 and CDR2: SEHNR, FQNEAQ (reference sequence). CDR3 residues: CASSTTGDEQYF. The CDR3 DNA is TGTGCCAGCAGCACAACCGGGGACGAGCAGTACTTC.

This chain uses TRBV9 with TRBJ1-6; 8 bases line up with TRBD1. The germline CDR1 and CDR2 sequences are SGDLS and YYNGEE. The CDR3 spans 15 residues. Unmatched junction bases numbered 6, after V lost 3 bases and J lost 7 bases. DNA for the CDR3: TGTGCCAGCAGCGCCCCAGGGGGCGAGAATTCACCCCTCCACTTT. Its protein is CASSAPGGENSPLHF.

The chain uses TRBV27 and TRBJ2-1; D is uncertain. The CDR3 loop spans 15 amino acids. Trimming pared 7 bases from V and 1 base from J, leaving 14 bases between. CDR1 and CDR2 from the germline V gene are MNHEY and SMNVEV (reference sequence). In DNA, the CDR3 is TGTGCCAGCACCCCGGACCGTTTTTCCTACAATGAGCAGTTCTTC. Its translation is CASTPDRFSYNEQFF.

As DNA, the CDR3 is TGCGCCAGCAGCTCCGGGACCGTTCAAGAGACCCAGTACTTC. This codes for CASSSGTVQETQYF. The chain carries TRBV5-1 and TRBJ2-5; D may match TRBD1 or TRBD2 (5 bases each). Germline loops: CDR1 SGHRS, CDR2 YFSETQ. This CDR3 spans 14 amino acids. Trimming removed 3 bases from V and 2 bases from J, with 11 bases in between.

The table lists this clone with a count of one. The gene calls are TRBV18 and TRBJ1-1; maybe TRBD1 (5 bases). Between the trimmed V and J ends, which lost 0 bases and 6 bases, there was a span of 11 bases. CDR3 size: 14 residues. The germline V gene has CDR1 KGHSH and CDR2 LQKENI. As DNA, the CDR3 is TGTGCCAGCTCACCACCAGTGGCGGGGGCTGAAGCTTTCTTT. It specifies CASSPPVAGAEAFF.

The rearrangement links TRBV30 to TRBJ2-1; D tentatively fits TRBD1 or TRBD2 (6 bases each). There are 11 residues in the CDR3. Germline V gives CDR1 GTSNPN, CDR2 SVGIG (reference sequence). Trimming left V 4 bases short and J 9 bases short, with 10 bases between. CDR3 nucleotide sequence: TGTGCCTGGAAGGGGGGCATTGAGCAGTTCTTC. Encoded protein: CAWKGGIEQFF.

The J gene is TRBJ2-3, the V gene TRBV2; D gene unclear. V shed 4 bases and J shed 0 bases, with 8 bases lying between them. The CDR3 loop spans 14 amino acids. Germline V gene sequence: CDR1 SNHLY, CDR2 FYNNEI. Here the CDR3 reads CASSGSPSTDTQYF. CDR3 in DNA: TGTGCCAGCAGTGGCTCCCCGAGCACAGATACGCAGTATTTT.

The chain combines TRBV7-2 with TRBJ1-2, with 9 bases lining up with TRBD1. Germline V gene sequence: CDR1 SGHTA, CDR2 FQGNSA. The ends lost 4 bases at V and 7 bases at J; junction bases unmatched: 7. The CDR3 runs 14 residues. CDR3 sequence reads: CASSSGQGVFGYTF. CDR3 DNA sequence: TGTGCCAGCAGCTCGGGACAGGGTGTGTTTGGCTACACCTTC.

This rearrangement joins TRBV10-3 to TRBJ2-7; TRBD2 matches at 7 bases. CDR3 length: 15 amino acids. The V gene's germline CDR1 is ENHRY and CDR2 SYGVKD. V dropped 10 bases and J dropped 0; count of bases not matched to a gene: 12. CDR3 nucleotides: TGTGCCACCTCGTGGGGAGGGCTACCCTCCTACGAGCAGTACTTC. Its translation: CATSWGGLPSYEQYF.

The CDR3, as DNA: TGTGCCAGCATCCCCACAGGGGGCGCGAAGGCGGCCGCTTTCTTT. This sequence encodes CASIPTGGAKAAAFF. The rearrangement joins TRBV2 to TRBJ1-1, with 9 bases identical to TRBD1. V lost 7 bases, J lost 11 bases, and 17 bases stayed unmatched. The CDR3 spans 15 residues. The V gene's germline CDR1 is SNHLY and CDR2 FYNNEI.

For the CDR3, the DNA is TGTGCCAGCAGTTTACGGTTTAGGAGCAATGAGCAGTTCTTC. This translates into CASSLRFRSNEQFF. The chain combines TRBV27 with TRBJ2-1; D remains ambiguous. Germline V CDR1 and CDR2: MNHEY, SMNVEV (reference sequence). The V end lost 2 bases, the J end lost 6 bases, and 11 bases lay between the germline ends. The CDR3 contains 14 residues.

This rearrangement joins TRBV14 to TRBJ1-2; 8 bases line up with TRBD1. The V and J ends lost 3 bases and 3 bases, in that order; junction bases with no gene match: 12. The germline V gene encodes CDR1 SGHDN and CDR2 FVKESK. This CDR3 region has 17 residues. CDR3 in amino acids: CASSHLPGQGGDYGYTF. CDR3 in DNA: TGTGCCAGCAGCCATCTCCCCGGACAGGGAGGTGACTATGGCTACACCTTC. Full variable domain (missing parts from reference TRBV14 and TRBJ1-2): EAGVTQFPSHSVIEKGQTVTLRCDPISGHDNLYWYRRVMGKEIKFLLHFVKESKQDESGMPNNRFLAERTGGTYSTLKVQPAELEDSGVYFCASSHLPGQGGDYGYTFGSGTRLTVV.